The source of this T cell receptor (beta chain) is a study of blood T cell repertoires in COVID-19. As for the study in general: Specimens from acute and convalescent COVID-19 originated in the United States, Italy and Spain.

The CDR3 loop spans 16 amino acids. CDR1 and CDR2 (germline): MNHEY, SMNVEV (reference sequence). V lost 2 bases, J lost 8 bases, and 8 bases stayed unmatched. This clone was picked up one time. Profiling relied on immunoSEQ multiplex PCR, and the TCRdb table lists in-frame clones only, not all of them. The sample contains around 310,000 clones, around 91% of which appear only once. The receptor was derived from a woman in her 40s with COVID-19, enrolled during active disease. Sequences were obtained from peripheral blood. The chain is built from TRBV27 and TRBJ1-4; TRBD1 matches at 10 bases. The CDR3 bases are TGTGCCAGCAGTTTAGGCCCCGGGACAGGGGAGGAAAAACTGTTTTTT. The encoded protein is CASSLGPGTGEEKLFF. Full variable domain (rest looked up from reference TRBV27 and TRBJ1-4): EAQVTQNPRYLITVTGKKLTVTCSQNMNHEYMSWYRQDPGLGLRQIYYSMNVEVTDKGDVPEGYKVSRKEKRNFPLILESPSPNQTSLYFCASSLGPGTGEEKLFFGSGTQLSVL.